A selection of T cell receptor beta chains follows, all from one sample in a study of T cells in Graves' hyperthyroidism and ophthalmopathy. Using its own MiXCR run on the multiplex PCR reads, TCRdb lists one record per CDR3 protein. Of around 400,000 distinct CDR3 sequences in the sample, less than 15% were seen once. The specimen was blood. The receptors originated from a woman between 18 and 29 years old with Graves' hyperthyroidism. CDR3s include the opening cysteine and the closing phenylalanine or tryptophan. D genes are given only for firm matches. Not all rows give a size; the values are once, few, many and, for expanded clones, a class.

>TRBJ2-7|NA|TRBV3-1|many
CASSQEISLPIYEQYF
TGTGCCAGCAGCCAAGAAATAAGTCTACCCATCTACGAGCAGTACTTC
>TRBJ2-1|TRBD2|TRBV7-9|many
CASGEWGGQFF
TGTGCCAGCGGCGAGTGGGGGGGGCAGTTCTTC
>TRBJ2-5|NA|TRBV10-3|many
CAILRTEGETQYF
TGTGCCATCTTAAGGACGGAGGGGGAGACCCAGTACTTC
>TRBJ2-3|NA|TRBV5-6|NA
CASSLGLAPDTQYF
TGTGCCAGCAGCCTCGGGCTAGCTCCAGATACGCAGTATTTT
>TRBJ2-2|TRBD2|TRBV24-1|NA
CATGDYGTKANTGEPFF
TGTGCCACCGGGGACTACGGGACCAAAGCGAACACCGGGGAGCCGTTTTTT
>TRBJ1-1|TRBD1|TRBV7-2|once
CASSSRGDRENTEAFF
TGTGCCAGCAGCTCTAGGGGGGACAGGGAGAACACTGAAGCTTTCTTT
>TRBJ1-5|NA|TRBV20-1|many
CSALDRRGNQPQHF
TGCAGTGCACTTGACAGGCGCGGCAATCAGCCCCAGCATTTT
>TRBJ1-2|NA|TRBV10-3|NA
CATSPALGGRYGYTF
TGTGCCACCAGTCCTGCTTTGGGGGGCCGCTATGGCTACACCTTC
>TRBJ2-5|TRBD2|TRBV20-1|many
CSASPSGGVLAQYF
TGCAGTGCTAGTCCTAGCGGAGGAGTTTTGGCCCAGTACTTC
>TRBJ1-2|NA|TRBV6-1|once
CASSERGYTF
TGTGCCAGCAGTGAACGGGGCTACACCTTC
>TRBJ2-7|NA|TRBV18|many
CASSDEAGSYEQYF
TGTGCCAGCTCGGACGAGGCGGGATCCTACGAGCAGTACTTC
>TRBJ1-2|NA|TRBV5-6|NA
CASSLAIYPYGYTF
TGTGCCAGCAGCTTGGCTATCTACCCCTATGGCTACACCTTC
>TRBJ1-2|NA|TRBV30|many
CAWSGGGGYTF
TGTGCCTGGAGTGGGGGTGGAGGCTACACCTTC
>TRBJ2-5|NA|TRBV7-8|many
CASSPTGYQETQYF
TGTGCCAGCAGCCCAACAGGGTACCAAGAGACCCAGTACTTC
>TRBJ2-1|NA|TRBV5-6|many
CASSHRLSGGQYNEQFF
TGTGCCAGCAGCCACCGATTGAGTGGGGGTCAGTACAATGAGCAGTTCTTC
>TRBJ1-5|NA|TRBV3-1|many
CASSPEFGDQPQHF
TGTGCCAGCAGCCCAGAGTTTGGTGATCAGCCCCAGCATTTT
>TRBJ2-7|NA|TRBV2|many
CASTGGRGSYEQYF
TGTGCCAGCACCGGAGGAAGGGGCTCCTACGAGCAGTACTTC
>TRBJ2-7|TRBD2|TRBV28|NA
CASRTPAGLAGGEQYF
TGTGCCAGCAGAACACCCGCCGGACTAGCGGGAGGCGAGCAGTACTTC
>TRBJ1-2|TRBD1|TRBV5-1|many
CASSRDSKYGYTF
TGCGCCAGCAGCCGGGACAGTAAATATGGCTACACCTTC
>TRBJ1-1|NA|TRBV19|NA
CASSVSGIEAFF
TGTGCCAGTAGTGTCTCGGGCATCGAAGCTTTCTTT
>TRBJ2-7|NA|TRBV6-2/TRBV6-3|NA
CASRSGSRATYEQYF
TGTGCCAGCCGCTCGGGGTCGCGGGCTACCTACGAGCAGTACTTC
>TRBJ2-1|TRBD2|TRBV29-1|many
CSVATSGGEEQFF
TGCAGCGTTGCCACTAGCGGGGGGGAAGAGCAGTTCTTC
>TRBJ2-5|TRBD2|TRBV29-1|many
CSVVSGTSGFKETQYF
TGCAGCGTTGTTAGTGGGACTAGCGGGTTCAAAGAGACCCAGTACTTC
>TRBJ2-3|TRBD2|TRBV7-9|NA
CASSSTSGTDTQYF
TGTGCCAGCAGCTCGACTAGCGGTACAGATACGCAGTATTTT
>TRBJ2-5|NA|TRBV7-2|many
CASSPGRAQTQYF
TGTGCCAGCAGCCCCGGCCGGGCGCAGACCCAGTACTTC
>TRBJ1-2|TRBD1|TRBV7-8|NA
CASSLRGQGDGYTF
TGTGCCAGCAGCTTAAGGGGACAGGGAGATGGCTACACCTTC
>TRBJ1-1|NA|TRBV6-5|many
CASSYTPGHPNTEAFF
TGTGCCAGCAGTTACACGCCGGGACACCCGAACACTGAAGCTTTCTTT
>TRBJ2-7|NA|TRBV27|NA
CASSLVGVTYEQYF
TGTGCCAGCAGTTTAGTGGGGGTAACCTACGAGCAGTACTTC
>TRBJ2-3|TRBD1|TRBV5-4|many
CASSEGQVPTDTQYF
TGTGCCAGCAGCGAAGGACAGGTTCCCACAGATACGCAGTATTTT
>TRBJ1-5|NA|TRBV28|many
CASRDSQGPNQPQHF
TGTGCCAGCAGAGACTCACAGGGACCCAATCAGCCCCAGCATTTT
>TRBJ2-5|NA|TRBV7-9|many
CASSLFDRYQETQYF
TGTGCCAGCAGCTTATTCGACAGGTACCAAGAGACCCAGTACTTC
>TRBJ1-2|NA|TRBV20-1|many
CSATQDILNYGYTF
TGCAGTGCTACCCAGGACATCCTCAACTATGGCTACACCTTC